The rows below give T cell receptor beta chains drawn from one sample of a study of neurological immune-mediated disorders. TCRdb analysed the 5' RACE reads with MiXCR anew, one entry per CDR3 protein. The data hold roughly 98,000 distinct CDR3 sequences, with less than 15% observed a single time. Sequencing was performed on PBMCs. The receptors were sampled from a female donor with HTLV-1-associated myelopathy (HAM/TSP). CDR3s leave out the opening cysteine and the closing phenylalanine or tryptophan.

j_gene: TRBJ2-5; v_gene: TRBV15; CDR3aa: ATSRAARGGETQY
j_gene: TRBJ2-5; v_gene: TRBV20-1; CDR3aa: SAREVPGAGETQY
j_gene: TRBJ2-2; v_gene: TRBV7-3; CDR3aa: ASSSQGNGELF
j_gene: TRBJ2-1; v_gene: TRBV29-1; CDR3aa: SVETHSIRVGNEQF
j_gene: TRBJ2-7; v_gene: TRBV5-1; CDR3aa: ASSGTGDHEQY
j_gene: TRBJ2-1; v_gene: TRBV14; CDR3aa: ASSQGADNEQF
j_gene: TRBJ1-2; v_gene: TRBV7-9; CDR3aa: ASRLRGNGYT
j_gene: TRBJ2-5; v_gene: TRBV5-8; CDR3aa: ASSFRTSGAETQY
j_gene: TRBJ2-5; v_gene: TRBV20-1; CDR3aa: SASDRIVTQY
j_gene: TRBJ2-2; v_gene: TRBV10-2; CDR3aa: ASSEGRAGELF
j_gene: TRBJ2-2; v_gene: TRBV5-1; CDR3aa: ASSLLHPNTGELF
j_gene: TRBJ2-1; v_gene: TRBV10-3; CDR3aa: ATGQLYNEQF
j_gene: TRBJ1-1; v_gene: TRBV28; CDR3aa: ASSLVMGRDNALNTEAF
j_gene: TRBJ1-6; v_gene: TRBV5-1; CDR3aa: ASSLDREYSPLH
j_gene: TRBJ2-1; v_gene: TRBV29-1; CDR3aa: SALRDGFNEQF
j_gene: TRBJ2-7; v_gene: TRBV7-9; CDR3aa: ASSLLLRGAPYEQY
j_gene: TRBJ2-7; v_gene: TRBV12-3/TRBV12-4; CDR3aa: ASSRTESYEQY
j_gene: TRBJ2-3; v_gene: TRBV6-5; CDR3aa: ASTTGPTDTQY
j_gene: TRBJ1-2; v_gene: TRBV3-1; CDR3aa: ASSTRPLART
j_gene: TRBJ2-7; v_gene: TRBV7-9; CDR3aa: ASSSPWGRYEQY
j_gene: TRBJ2-1; v_gene: TRBV5-1; CDR3aa: ASSWYGLAGESHYYNEQF
j_gene: TRBJ2-7; v_gene: TRBV30; CDR3aa: AWSHGSHELYEQY
j_gene: TRBJ1-1; v_gene: TRBV5-6; CDR3aa: ASSLGATGRTEAF
j_gene: TRBJ1-1; v_gene: TRBV5-1; CDR3aa: ASSFEMNTEAF
j_gene: TRBJ2-3; v_gene: TRBV7-2; CDR3aa: ASSLRGVSTDTQY
j_gene: TRBJ2-3; v_gene: TRBV5-1; CDR3aa: ASSFVPGLAGDTDTQY
j_gene: TRBJ2-2; v_gene: TRBV7-2; CDR3aa: ASSLFGELF
j_gene: TRBJ2-3; v_gene: TRBV4-2; CDR3aa: ASSQALGSGAGSTDTQY
j_gene: TRBJ2-1; v_gene: TRBV24-1; CDR3aa: ATSDGNALGHLGNEQF
j_gene: TRBJ2-6; v_gene: TRBV7-2; CDR3aa: ASSKQGAVSGANVLT
j_gene: TRBJ2-3; v_gene: TRBV5-1; CDR3aa: ASSPGQGVPDTQY
j_gene: TRBJ2-1; v_gene: TRBV15; CDR3aa: ATSRDRDRGYNEQF
j_gene: TRBJ2-1; v_gene: TRBV14; CDR3aa: ASSKGDIYNEQF
j_gene: TRBJ2-1; v_gene: TRBV14; CDR3aa: ASDRGVGEQF
j_gene: TRBJ2-2; v_gene: TRBV4-2; CDR3aa: ASSQPVTDTGELF